These 24 T cell receptor beta chains came from one sample sequenced in a study of OX40 agonist ivuxolimab in advanced cancers. The method was immunoSEQ multiplex PCR; TCRdb's version includes in-frame clones alone and lacks a portion of them. The table has about 79,000 clones, approximately 94% seen once; the top ten hold 9.5% to 10%. This sample comprised CD4+ or CD8+ T cells sorted from blood, obtained in a trial of the OX40 agonist ivuxolimab. The receptor set was obtained from an adult with an advanced solid tumor such as melanoma, head and neck, liver or kidney cancer.

The chain links TRBV7-9 to TRBJ2-7, with 7 bases matching TRBD1. The trim removed 4 bases at V and 0 bases at J, leaving 3 bases unmatched. From germline, CDR1 is SEHNR and CDR2 FQNEAQ (reference sequence). The CDR3 totals 14 residues. The CDR3 DNA follows: TGTGCCAGCAGCTCCGGACAGGACTCCTACGAGCAGTACTTC. As protein: CASSSGQDSYEQYF.

CDR3 protein: CAWSEDSYSNQPQHF. CDR3 DNA: TGTGCCTGGAGTGAGGACAGTTATAGCAATCAGCCCCAGCATTTT. The rearrangement joins TRBV30 to TRBJ1-5, with D possibly TRBD1 on 6 matching bases. CDR1 and CDR2 (germline): GTSNPN, SVGIG (reference sequence). This CDR3 is 15 amino acids long. V lost 1 base to trimming and J lost 0 bases, with 10 bases between them.

This clone has only one observation. The CDR3 bases are TGTGCCAGCAGCGTCGAGGGTCGAGGGATCACAGATACGCAGTATTTT. Translation: CASSVEGRGITDTQYF. The V and J genes are TRBV9 and TRBJ2-3; possibly TRBD2 for D (5 bases). The germline gives CDR1 SGDLS, CDR2 YYNGEE. The CDR3 has 16 amino acids. Trimming took off 2 bases at V and 2 bases at J, with 15 bases between the two ends. The full variable domain, rest sourced from reference TRBV9 and TRBJ2-3, is DSGVTQTPKHLITATGQRVTLRCSPRSGDLSVYWYQQSLDQGLQFLIQYYNGEERAKGNILERFSAQQFPDLHSELNLSSLELGDSALYFCASSVEGRGITDTQYFGPGTRLTVL.

V gene TRBV10-1 combines with J gene TRBJ2-1; D possibly corresponds to TRBD1 (6 bases). Germline V CDR1 and CDR2: WNHNN, SYGVQD (reference sequence). This CDR3 is 14 amino acids long. The V end was cut by 3 bases, the J end by 7 bases, with 13 bases between. DNA for the CDR3: TGCGCCAGCAGTGACCCGGGACACTGGAATGAGCAGTTCTTC. Amino acid sequence: CASSDPGHWNEQFF.

The chain has TRBV19 and TRBJ2-7, with D perhaps matching TRBD2 (6 bases). The V gene lost 1 base and the J gene lost 1 base, with 11 bases spanning the gap. This CDR3 has 15 residues. Per the germline V gene, CDR1 is LNHDA and CDR2 is SQIVND (reference sequence). The DNA of the CDR3 is TGTGCCAGTAGTATAGCGGCGGGGAGGTCCTACGAGCAGTACTTC. Translation gives CASSIAAGRSYEQYF.

The chain combines TRBV7-2 with TRBJ1-2, with D perhaps matching TRBD1 (5 bases). CDR1 and CDR2 (germline): SGHTA, FQGNSA. This CDR3 spans 14 amino acids. V lost 1 base and J lost 7, with 13 bases in between. The CDR3 DNA is TGTGCCAGCAGCTTAGTTCCGGGGGGAAGTGGCTACACCTTC. Translated: CASSLVPGGSGYTF.

The gene calls are TRBV28 and TRBJ2-5, with TRBD2 identical over 13 bases. Per the germline V gene, CDR1 is MDHEN and CDR2 is SYDVKM. V lost 5 bases and J lost 2; bases outside the gene matches: 5. The length of the CDR3 is 16 residues. The CDR3 coding sequence is TGTGCCAGCAGTCCCCGGACTAGCGGGAGACAAGAGACCCAGTACTTC. Translating it yields CASSPRTSGRQETQYF.

This chain joins TRBV15 and TRBJ1-5; 11 bases line up with TRBD1. The V gene's germline CDR1 is LNHNV and CDR2 YYDKDF (reference sequence). This CDR3 spans 14 amino acids. Germline trimming cut 7 bases from V and 6 bases from J; bases unmatched to any gene: 5. The CDR3 DNA reads as TGTGCCACCAAGGGACAGGGGGTGAGTCAGCCCCAGCATTTT. It translates to CATKGQGVSQPQHF. Using reference TRBV15 and TRBJ1-5 for the parts outside the CDR3, the full variable domain is DAMVIQNPRYQVTQFGKPVTLSCSQTLNHNVMYWYQQKSSQAPKLLFHYYDKDFNNEADTPDNFQSRRPNTSFCFLDIRSPGLGDTAMYLCATKGQGVSQPQHFGDGTRLSIL.

The chain links TRBV29-1 to TRBJ1-2, with TRBD1 matching 10 bases. The V segment lost 4 bases and the J segment 6 bases; nucleotides outside the gene matches: 8. The CDR3 covers 14 residues. Germline-derived CDR1 and CDR2 are SQVTM and ANQGSEA. CDR3 amino acids: CSVALGDRGDGYTF. The CDR3 DNA sequence: TGCAGCGTTGCATTAGGGGACAGGGGTGATGGCTACACCTTC.

This chain joins TRBV7-2 and TRBJ2-1, with D maybe TRBD2 (5 bases). The CDR3 sequence is 15 residues long. Trimming removed 3 bases at V and 8 bases at J, with 17 bases between. Per the germline V gene, CDR1 is SGHTA and CDR2 is FQGNSA. For the CDR3, the DNA is TGTGCCAGCAGCTTTAGCCCCTTGGGAGAGGATGAGCAGTTCTTC. This codes for CASSFSPLGEDEQFF.

V gene TRBV27 combines with J gene TRBJ2-7; TRBD1 or TRBD2 may be the D gene (5 bases each). Trimming pared 3 bases from V and 2 bases from J, leaving 14 bases between. CDR1 is MNHEY and CDR2 is SMNVEV in the germline V gene (reference sequence). The CDR3 sequence is 15 residues long. This chain's CDR3 is CASSLTGTGTYEQYF. CDR3 bases: TGTGCCAGCAGTTTGACCGGGACGGGTACCTACGAGCAGTACTTC.

The CDR3 reads CASSPPATGFYQPQHF. CDR3 nucleotide sequence: TGTGCCAGCTCCCCCCCGGCAACAGGATTTTATCAGCCCCAGCATTTT. The rearrangement joins TRBV7-2 to TRBJ1-5; D is perhaps TRBD1 (5 bases). Germline lookup yields CDR1 SGHTA and CDR2 FQGNSA. V was clipped by 8 bases and J by 5 bases, with 22 bases between them. This CDR3 is 16 amino acids long.

This clone was observed once. The chain links TRBV27 to TRBJ2-1, with 7 bases identical to TRBD2. Trimming removed 2 bases from V and 6 bases from J; junction bases left unmatched: 4. In germline, CDR1 is MNHEY, CDR2 SMNVEV (reference sequence). The CDR3 sequence is 14 residues long. As DNA, the CDR3 is TGTGCCAGCAGTTTAAGGGAGCGGGGCAATGAGCAGTTCTTC. It codes for CASSLRERGNEQFF.

The chain employs TRBV4-3 and TRBJ1-3; D unclear. This CDR3 spans 15 amino acids. The germline V and J ends were trimmed by 0 bases and 4 bases, with 10 bases remaining between them. Germline V gives CDR1 LGHNA, CDR2 YSLEER. In nucleotides, the CDR3 is TGCGCCAGCAGCCAAGATCGACTTGGAGGAAACACCATATATTTT. Its translation: CASSQDRLGGNTIYF.

The V gene is TRBV27, the J gene TRBJ2-3; 7 bases align to TRBD2. The CDR3 runs 14 residues. Looked up from germline, CDR1 is MNHEY and CDR2 is SMNVEV (reference sequence). V was clipped by 5 bases and J by 0 bases; unmatched bases: 2. The CDR3 is CASSDGGSTDTQYF. DNA for the CDR3: TGTGCCAGCAGTGACGGGGGGAGCACAGATACGCAGTATTTT.

V usage is TRBV11-2 and J usage is TRBJ2-2; weak D call: TRBD2 (6 bases). From germline, CDR1 is SGHAT and CDR2 FQNNGV. The CDR3 is 12 residues long. The ends were cut back, 5 bases at V and 11 bases at J, with 12 bases in the middle. The CDR3 DNA follows: TGTGCCAGCAGCCCCCGGGACTTCGAGCTGTTTTTT. Encoded protein: CASSPRDFELFF.

V gene TRBV14 combines with J gene TRBJ2-1; D unclear. CDR1 is SGHDN and CDR2 is FVKESK in the germline V gene. The length of the CDR3 is 14 residues. The ends were cut back, 1 base at V and 2 bases at J, with 6 bases in the middle. The CDR3 sequence is CASSQGGTYNEQFF. As DNA, the CDR3 is TGTGCCAGCAGCCAAGGTGGAACCTACAATGAGCAGTTCTTC.

CDR3 DNA: TGCGCCAGCAGCCAAGGAGGAACAGTGGCCCACTATGGCTACACCTTC. Translated: CASSQGGTVAHYGYTF. The V call is TRBV4-1, the J call TRBJ1-2, with D unresolved. CDR1 and CDR2 (germline): MGHRA, YSYEKL. Trimming cost V 1 base and J 3 bases, with 15 bases left between them. The CDR3 is 16 amino acids.

The chain couples TRBV30 to TRBJ2-2; possibly TRBD2 for D (6 bases). In germline, CDR1 is GTSNPN, CDR2 SVGIG (reference sequence). The CDR3 length is 13 residues. Trimming removed 0 bases from V and 6 bases from J, with 8 bases in between. The CDR3 nucleotides are TGTGCCTGGAGTGTATCGGGGGCCGGGGAGCTGTTTTTT. Protein: CAWSVSGAGELFF.

This chain links TRBV4-2 with TRBJ1-4; the D gene is possibly TRBD1 (5 bases). The V and J ends lost 0 bases and 7 bases respectively, with 18 bases between them. Germline-derived CDR1 and CDR2 are LGHNA and YNFKEQ. The CDR3 contains 17 residues. The CDR3 loop reads CASSQDPTGAGSEKLFF. The CDR3 bases are TGTGCCAGCAGCCAAGATCCCACCGGGGCAGGGAGTGAAAAACTGTTTTTT.

The chain recombines TRBV5-6 with TRBJ2-5; D unresolved. Germline-derived CDR1 and CDR2 are SGHDT and YYEEEE. The CDR3 has 14 amino acids. V gave up 2 bases and J gave up 5 bases, with 13 bases separating them. DNA of the CDR3: TGTGCCAGCAGCTTTGGATGGGCACTGGAGACCCAGTACTTC. Amino acids: CASSFGWALETQYF.

The chain uses TRBV27 and TRBJ2-2; 7 bases line up with TRBD1. The length of the CDR3 is 15 residues. V lost 4 bases to trimming and J lost 0 bases; unmatched junction nucleotides: 2. The germline gives CDR1 MNHEY, CDR2 SMNVEV (reference sequence). The CDR3 spells CASSSGTANTGELFF. The CDR3 DNA follows: TGTGCCAGCAGTTCCGGGACAGCGAACACCGGGGAGCTGTTTTTT.

The chain links TRBV7-9 to TRBJ2-2; TRBD2 is a possible D gene (6 bases). V lost 5 bases and J lost 10, with 17 bases in between. The germline V gene has CDR1 SEHNR and CDR2 FQNEAQ (reference sequence). The CDR3 is 14 amino acids. CDR3 region: CASSPSSGVAELFF. The DNA of the CDR3 is TGTGCCAGCAGCCCCAGTTCGGGGGTGGCGGAGCTGTTTTTT.

Turning to this clone: One junction end does not reproduce the germline sequence, and a read error may be involved. The sample holds other DNA sequences that translate to the same CDR3. The gene calls are TRBV27 and TRBJ2-7, with TRBD1 as a possible D gene (6 bases). Germline CDR1 reads MNHEY; CDR2 reads SMNVEV (reference sequence). The CDR3 consists of 15 residues. The CDR3 loop reads CASSLRGNSPYEQYF. The DNA for the CDR3 is TGTGCTAGCAGTTTAAGGGGGAATTCACCCTACGAGCAGTACTTC.